The entry below describes one TCR beta chain. Its antigen is as yet unknown. These data belong to a study of T cells in Graves' hyperthyroidism and ophthalmopathy. The study, taken as a whole, reports: Expanded thyroid clonotypes (above 0.001) were mostly also found in blood.

From RNA transcripts, TCR beta CDR3 regions were amplified. HTBI primers were used for first-round RT-PCR of the TCR CDR3. MiXCR was run by TCRdb on the multiplex PCR reads, yielding one entry per CDR3 protein. The table includes a few hundred thousand distinct CDR3 sequences, more than 15% detected once. The ends were cut back, 0 bases at V and 2 bases at J, with 8 bases in the middle. The CDR3 runs 15 residues. Germline values: CDR1 MDHEN, CDR2 SYDVKM. The diagnostic basis comprised clinical symptoms, serum thyroxine and TRAb, thyroid ultrasound and orbital computed tomography. The clonotype originates from a woman aged 30 to 39 with Graves' ophthalmopathy. The specimen sequenced was blood. The chain uses TRBV28 and TRBJ1-5, with D hard to call. For the CDR3, the DNA is TGTGCCAGCAGTTTATGGCGGAGGGGCAATCAGCCCCAGCATTTT. Its protein is CASSLWRRGNQPQHF.